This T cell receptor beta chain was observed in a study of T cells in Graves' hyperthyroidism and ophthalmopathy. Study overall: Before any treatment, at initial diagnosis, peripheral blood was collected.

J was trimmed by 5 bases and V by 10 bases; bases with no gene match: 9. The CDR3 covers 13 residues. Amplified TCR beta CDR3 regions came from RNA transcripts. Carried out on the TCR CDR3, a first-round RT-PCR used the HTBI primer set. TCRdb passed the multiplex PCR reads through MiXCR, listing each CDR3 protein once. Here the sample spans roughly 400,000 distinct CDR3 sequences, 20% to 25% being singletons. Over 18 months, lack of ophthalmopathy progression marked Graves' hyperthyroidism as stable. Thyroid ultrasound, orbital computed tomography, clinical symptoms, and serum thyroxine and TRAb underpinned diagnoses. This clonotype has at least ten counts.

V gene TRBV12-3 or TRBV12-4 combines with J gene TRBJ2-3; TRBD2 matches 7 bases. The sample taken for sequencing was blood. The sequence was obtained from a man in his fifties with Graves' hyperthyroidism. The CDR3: CATLKPSGDTQYF. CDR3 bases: TGTGCCACCTTAAAGCCTAGCGGAGATACGCAGTATTTT.